The sequence of this T cell receptor (beta chain) was determined in a study of T cells in Graves' hyperthyroidism and ophthalmopathy. V lost 4 bases to trimming and J lost 1 base; unmatched junction nucleotides: 7. CDR1 is LGHDT and CDR2 is YNNKEL in the germline V gene (reference sequence). The CDR3 is 16 amino acids. RNA transcripts provided the source from which TCR beta CDR3 regions were amplified. The TCR CDR3 was amplified in a first-round RT-PCR using the HTBI primer set. TCRdb ran MiXCR on the multiplex PCR reads and lists one entry per CDR3 protein. The repertoire holds 400,000 to 500,000 distinct CDR3 sequences, about 15% seen once, with roughly 17% in the top ten.

The receptor was derived from a woman aged 18 to 35 with Graves' hyperthyroidism. The sample taken for sequencing was blood. The V gene is TRBV3-1, the J gene TRBJ2-1; 7 nucleotides agree with TRBD1. CDR3 in amino acids: CASSPESGQSYNEQFF. CDR3 DNA sequence: TGTGCCAGCAGCCCAGAATCGGGACAGTCCTACAATGAGCAGTTCTTC.